These T cell receptor beta chains were read from a single sample in a study of T cell repertoires in ileal Crohn's disease. Only in-frame clones appear in the TCRdb table, and some are missing; sequencing was by immunoSEQ multiplex PCR. This table has about 4,000 clones, roughly four fifths appearing once. The material sequenced was ileal tissue. Receptors originate from an adult with Crohn's disease. Both conserved end residues are part of each CDR3.

V	J	CDR3
TRBV19	TRBJ2-5	CASSIRDRELTQYF
TRBV6-5	TRBJ2-3	CASSYRGDTQYF
TRBV11-2	TRBJ2-3	CASSPGTGGNRASTDTQYF
TRBV11-2	TRBJ1-3	CASRGQGSGNTIYF
TRBV19	TRBJ2-3	CASSPTRGSTDTQYF
TRBV7-9	TRBJ2-1	CASKEGGATYNEQFF
TRBV5-6	TRBJ2-1	CASSTRNRQGLSYNEQFF
TRBV5-6	TRBJ1-2	CASSLDRGDGYTF
TRBV28	TRBJ1-2	CASSPPTGRGVYGYTF
TRBV23-1	TRBJ1-2	CASSQDRRGRNYGYTF
TRBV6-5	TRBJ2-7	CASSDPRVSSYEQYF
TRBV29-1	TRBJ1-1	CSVDKGGRAFF
TRBV7-9	TRBJ1-2	CASSLQGADHYGYTF
TRBV4-3	TRBJ2-1	CASSQLGLADYNEQFF
TRBV6-5	TRBJ2-1	CASSYGTGGGYNEQFF
TRBV27	TRBJ1-6	CASSPLGGGRNSPLHF
TRBV30	TRBJ2-1	CAWSVPGFPSNEQFF
TRBV7-8	TRBJ1-2	CASSPPRGYGYTF
TRBV10-3	TRBJ1-2	CAILRTEPPYGYTF
TRBV7-2	TRBJ2-3	CASSLMTGWDTQYF
TRBV9	TRBJ2-3	CASSVTGLFTDTQYF
TRBV25-1	TRBJ2-7	CASSESGRVSEQYF
TRBV28	.	CASSYGGAYEQYF
TRBV30	TRBJ1-1	CAWSVPDRNVPEAFF
TRBV27	TRBJ1-6	CASTLLSGTGVNNSPLHF
TRBV2	TRBJ1-3	CASKGYSSSGNTIYF
TRBV6-6	TRBJ1-1	CASSKELNTEAFF
TRBV19	TRBJ1-2	CASSNKDRGSYYGYTF
TRBV6-5	TRBJ2-2	CASSYHLAGGTGELFF
TRBV7-9	TRBJ2-2	CASSHRPGQGTGELFF
TRBV9	TRBJ2-5	CASSVQGGLQETQYF
TRBV25-1	.	CASRESGAGGLLEQYF
TRBV28	TRBJ2-2	CASSFPRGNRGLDTGELFF
TRBV9	TRBJ1-4	CASSGGTGGGEKLFF
TRBV5-8	.	CASSLAPGSPFYYEQYF
TRBV28	TRBJ2-7	CASSLLLAEQYF
TRBV20-1	TRBJ1-4	CSFVLNEKLFF
TRBV6-5	TRBJ2-7	CATKWTSDTYEQYF
TRBV5-1	TRBJ1-3	CASSFDYSGNTIYF
TRBV10-3	TRBJ2-2	CAIRDREATGELFF
TRBV5-6	TRBJ1-3	CASSLRDRGNTIYF
TRBV4-3	TRBJ2-7	CASSQGGYEQYF
TRBV27	TRBJ2-3	CASSLNGAAPTTQYF
TRBV5-1	TRBJ2-1	CASSLDYYSEQFF
TRBV7-6	TRBJ1-4	CASSLEVGRAEKLFF
TRBV10-1	TRBJ2-5	CASSEGGTGGETQYF
TRBV19	TRBJ2-5	CASSGLRGATETQYF
TRBV19	TRBJ2-3	CASSIPSNASDTQYF
TRBV5-6	TRBJ1-2	CASSQTEVYGYTF
TRBV5-6	TRBJ1-4	CASSLGRGSWEKLFF
TRBV27	TRBJ2-7	CASSLLREFGYEQYF
TRBV7-2	TRBJ1-2	CASRETRDYGYTF
TRBV7-3	TRBJ1-1	CASSPTGSNTEAFF
TRBV18	TRBJ2-3	CASSPYGLSTDTQYF
TRBV4-3	TRBJ2-2	CASSQDRVNGELFF